This T cell receptor (beta chain) was captured by sequencing in a study of T cells in Graves' hyperthyroidism and ophthalmopathy. About the study: Peripheral blood was acquired at first diagnosis, ahead of any therapy whatsoever. Findings and caveats of the study: Blood also contained most expanded thyroid clonotypes above 0.001. Ophthalmopathy and stable hyperthyroidism were told apart by a 13 V-J model.

Germline assignment: CDR1 KGHDR and CDR2 SFDVKD. Deletions cut 1 base from V and 0 bases from J, with 12 bases between. The CDR3 is made up of 17 amino acids. A 10 ml volume of fresh peripheral blood provided the PBMCs. The TCR beta CDR3 regions underwent amplification using RNA transcripts as the source. Using the HTBI primer set, a first-round RT-PCR was run on the TCR CDR3. Using its own MiXCR run on the multiplex PCR reads, TCRdb lists one record per CDR3 protein. The sample yields more than 300,000 distinct CDR3 sequences, approximately 15% seen once. This clonotype was picked up many times. What it recognizes is unknown.

This clonotype was obtained from a woman aged 30 to 39 with Graves' hyperthyroidism. This chain links TRBV24-1 with TRBJ2-1; D gene ambiguous. The material sequenced was blood. The CDR3 DNA reads as TGTGCCACCAGTGATTTTAATGAGGCTAGCTCCTACAATGAGCAGTTCTTC. Translating gives CATSDFNEASSYNEQFF.